This TCR beta chain was observed in a study of blood T cell repertoires in COVID-19. Study-level information: There were acute and convalescent COVID-19 samples, and they came from the United States, Italy and Spain. PBMCs, B-cell-depleted T cells, or T cells provided the cDNA or gDNA that made up the material.

V trimming: 1 base; J trimming: 11 bases; junction bases outside the gene matches: 9. This CDR3 is built from 15 residues. The germline CDR1 and CDR2 sequences are MDHEN and SYDVKM. A Seattle source enrolled patients during active infection and followed them longitudinally. Source study methods: Amplified reference gene primers provided the basis for estimating nucleated cell counts. TCRdb's copy holds only in-frame clones and misses some; the assay was immunoSEQ multiplex PCR. Clone size and the V and J calls come from that table; the DNA yielded D and trimming. The sample records around 250,000 clones, about 82% being singletons.

J is TRBJ1-1 and V is TRBV28; TRBD1 aligns across 11 bases. This sequence was found in an elderly woman with COVID-19, enrolled during active disease. The sample consisted of peripheral blood. The CDR3 spells CASSLSGQGVLGAFF. The CDR3 DNA reads as TGTGCCAGCAGTTTATCGGGACAGGGGGTTTTGGGGGCTTTCTTT. The full variable domain, its missing parts supplied by reference TRBV28 and TRBJ1-1, is DVKVTQSSRYLVKRTGEKVFLECVQDMDHENMFWYRQDPGLGLRLIYFSYDVKMKEKGDIPEGYSVSREKKERFSLILESASTNQTSMYLCASSLSGQGVLGAFFGQGTRLTVV.